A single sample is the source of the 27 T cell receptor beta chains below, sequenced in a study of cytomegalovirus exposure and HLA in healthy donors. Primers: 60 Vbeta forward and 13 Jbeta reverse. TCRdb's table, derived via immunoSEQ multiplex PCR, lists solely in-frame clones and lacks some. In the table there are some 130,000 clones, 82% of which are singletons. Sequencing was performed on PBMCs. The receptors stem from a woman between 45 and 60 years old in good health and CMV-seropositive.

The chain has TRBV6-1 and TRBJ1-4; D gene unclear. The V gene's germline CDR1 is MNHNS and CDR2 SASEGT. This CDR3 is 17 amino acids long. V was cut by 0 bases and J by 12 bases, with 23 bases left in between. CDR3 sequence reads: CASSEAAVTSGRAQLFF. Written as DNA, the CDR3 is TGTGCCAGCAGTGAAGCCGCCGTAACTAGCGGGAGGGCCCAACTGTTTTTT.

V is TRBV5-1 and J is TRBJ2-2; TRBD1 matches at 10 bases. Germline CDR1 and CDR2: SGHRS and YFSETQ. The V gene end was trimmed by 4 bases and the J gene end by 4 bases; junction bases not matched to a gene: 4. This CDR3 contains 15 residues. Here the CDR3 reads CASSVGQGITGELFF. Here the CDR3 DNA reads TGCGCCAGCAGCGTGGGACAGGGGATCACCGGGGAGCTGTTTTTT.

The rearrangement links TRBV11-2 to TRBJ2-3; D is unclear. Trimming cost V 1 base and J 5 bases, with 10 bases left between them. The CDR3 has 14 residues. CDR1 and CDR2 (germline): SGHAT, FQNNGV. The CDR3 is CASSLVNFKDTQYF. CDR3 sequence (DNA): TGTGCCAGCAGCTTAGTGAACTTTAAAGATACGCAGTATTTT. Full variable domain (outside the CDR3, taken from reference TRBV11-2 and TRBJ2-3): EAGVAQSPRYKIIEKRQSVAFWCNPISGHATLYWYQQILGQGPKLLIQFQNNGVVDDSQLPKDRFSAERLKGVDSTLKIQPAKLEDSAVYLCASSLVNFKDTQYFGPGTRLTVL.

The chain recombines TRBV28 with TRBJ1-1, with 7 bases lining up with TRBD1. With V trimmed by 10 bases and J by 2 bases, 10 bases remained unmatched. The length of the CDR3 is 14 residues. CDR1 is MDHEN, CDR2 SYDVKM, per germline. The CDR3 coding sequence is TGTGCCACTAACCCCTCAGGGGGAAACACTGAAGCTTTCTTT. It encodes CATNPSGGNTEAFF.

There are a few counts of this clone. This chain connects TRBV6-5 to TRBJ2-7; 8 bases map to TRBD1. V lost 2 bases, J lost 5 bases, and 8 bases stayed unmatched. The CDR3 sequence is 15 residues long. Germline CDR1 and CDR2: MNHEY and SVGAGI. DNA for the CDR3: TGTGCCAGCAGTTACGGACAGGGCGTGCGGCACGAGCAGTACTTC. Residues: CASSYGQGVRHEQYF.

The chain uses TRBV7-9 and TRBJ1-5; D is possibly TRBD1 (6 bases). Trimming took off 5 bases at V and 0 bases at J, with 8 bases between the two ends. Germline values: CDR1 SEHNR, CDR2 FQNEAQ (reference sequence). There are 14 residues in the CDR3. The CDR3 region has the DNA TGTGCCAGCAGCACAGGGTTTAGCAATCAGCCCCAGCATTTT. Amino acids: CASSTGFSNQPQHF.

In nucleotides, the CDR3 is TGTGCCAGCAGCAAACAGAAGGAGGAGCCCCAGCATTTT. This codes for CASSKQKEEPQHF. The chain recombines TRBV21-1 with TRBJ1-5. TRBV21-1 is annotated as a pseudogene. CDR3 length equals 13 residues.

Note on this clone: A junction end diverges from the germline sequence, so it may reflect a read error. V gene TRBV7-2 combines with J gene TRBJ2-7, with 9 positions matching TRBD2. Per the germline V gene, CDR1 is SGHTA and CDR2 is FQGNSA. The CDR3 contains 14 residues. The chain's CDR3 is CASSSPTTGSGGNF. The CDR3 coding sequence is TGTGCCAGCAGCTCCCCCACCACGGGTAGCGGGGGCAACTTC. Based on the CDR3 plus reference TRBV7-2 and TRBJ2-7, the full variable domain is GAGVSQSPSNKVTEKGKDVELRCDPISGHTALYWYRQSLGQGLEFLIYFQGNSAPDKSGLPSDRFSAERTGGSVSTLTIQRTQQEDSAVYLCASSSPTTGSGGNFGPGTRLTVT.

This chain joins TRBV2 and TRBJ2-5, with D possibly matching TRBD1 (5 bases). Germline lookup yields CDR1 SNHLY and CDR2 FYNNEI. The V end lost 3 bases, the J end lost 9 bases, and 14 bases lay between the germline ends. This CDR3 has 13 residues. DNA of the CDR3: TGTGCCAGCAGTGATGGGGCAGGCGAGGCCCAGTACTTC. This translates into CASSDGAGEAQYF.

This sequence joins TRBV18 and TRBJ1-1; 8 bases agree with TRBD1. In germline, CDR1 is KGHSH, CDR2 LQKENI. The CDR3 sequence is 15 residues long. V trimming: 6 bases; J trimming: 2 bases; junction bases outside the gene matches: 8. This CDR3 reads CASSLRTGSNTEAFF. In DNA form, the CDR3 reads TGTGCCAGCTCGCTACGGACAGGGAGTAACACTGAAGCTTTCTTT.

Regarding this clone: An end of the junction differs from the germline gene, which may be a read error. The CDR3, as DNA: TGTGCCAGCAGCTTGGACCTGACCGACTCTGGGGCCAACGGCCTGACTTTC. Its protein product is CASSLDLTDSGANGLTF. The chain couples TRBV5-4 to TRBJ2-6; tentative D call: TRBD1 (5 bases). The CDR3 is 17 residues long. From germline, CDR1 is SGHNT and CDR2 YYREEE (reference sequence).

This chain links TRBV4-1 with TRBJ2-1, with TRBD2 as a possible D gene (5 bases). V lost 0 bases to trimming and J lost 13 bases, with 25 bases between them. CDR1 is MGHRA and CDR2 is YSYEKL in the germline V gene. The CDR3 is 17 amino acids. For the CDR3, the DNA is TGCGCCAGCAGCCAAGATTTGGAGGTCGAACAACCTCGGGCTCAGTTCTTC. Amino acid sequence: CASSQDLEVEQPRAQFF.

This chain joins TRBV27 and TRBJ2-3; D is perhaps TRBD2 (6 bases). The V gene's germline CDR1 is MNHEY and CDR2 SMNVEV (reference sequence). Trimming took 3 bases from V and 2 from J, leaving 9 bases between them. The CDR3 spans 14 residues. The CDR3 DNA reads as TGTGCCAGCAGTTTGCGGGGTTACACAGATACGCAGTATTTT. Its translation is CASSLRGYTDTQYF.

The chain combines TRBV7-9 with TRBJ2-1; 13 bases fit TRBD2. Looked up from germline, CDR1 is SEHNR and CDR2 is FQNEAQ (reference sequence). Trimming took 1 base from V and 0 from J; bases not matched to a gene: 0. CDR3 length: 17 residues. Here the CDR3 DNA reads TGTGCCAGCAGCTTAGGGACTAGCGGGAGCTCCTACAATGAGCAGTTCTTC. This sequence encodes CASSLGTSGSSYNEQFF.

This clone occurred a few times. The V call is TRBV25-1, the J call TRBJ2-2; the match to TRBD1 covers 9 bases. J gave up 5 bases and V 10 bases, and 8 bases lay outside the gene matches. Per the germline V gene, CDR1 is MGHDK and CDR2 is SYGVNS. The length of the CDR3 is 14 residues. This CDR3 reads CANSAQGATGELFF. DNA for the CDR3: TGTGCCAACAGCGCACAGGGGGCGACCGGGGAGCTGTTTTTT.

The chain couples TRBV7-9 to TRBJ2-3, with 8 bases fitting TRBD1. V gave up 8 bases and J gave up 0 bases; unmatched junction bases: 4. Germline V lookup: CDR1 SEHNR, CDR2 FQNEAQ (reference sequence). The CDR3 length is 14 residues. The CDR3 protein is CASGQGPSTDTQYF. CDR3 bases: TGTGCCAGCGGACAGGGCCCTAGCACAGATACGCAGTATTTT.

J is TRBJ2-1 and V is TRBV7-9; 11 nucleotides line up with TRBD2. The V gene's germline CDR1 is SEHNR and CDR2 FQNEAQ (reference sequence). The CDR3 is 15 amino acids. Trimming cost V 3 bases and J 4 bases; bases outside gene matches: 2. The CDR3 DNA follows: TGTGCCAGCAGCTTTTCTAGCGGGGGGTACAATGAGCAGTTCTTC. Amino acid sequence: CASSFSSGGYNEQFF.

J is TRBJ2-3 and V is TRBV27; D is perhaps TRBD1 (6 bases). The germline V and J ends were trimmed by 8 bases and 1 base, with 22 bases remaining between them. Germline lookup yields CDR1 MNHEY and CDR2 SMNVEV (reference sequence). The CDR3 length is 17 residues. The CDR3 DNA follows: TGTGCCAGCTCCTCCTTGGGGGCAGGCCTAGGCACAGATACGCAGTATTTT. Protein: CASSSLGAGLGTDTQYF.

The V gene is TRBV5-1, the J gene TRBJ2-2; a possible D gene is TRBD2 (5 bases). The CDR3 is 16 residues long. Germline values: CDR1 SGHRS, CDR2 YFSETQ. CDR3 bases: TGCGCTACCCGAGGAGGATGGTCAACGAACACCGGGGAGCTGTTTTTT. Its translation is CATRGGWSTNTGELFF.

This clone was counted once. CDR3 protein: CASSLTGRGYTF. The CDR3 DNA is TGTGCCAGCAGCCTCACAGGGCGCGGCTACACCTTC. The chain recombines TRBV6-1 with TRBJ1-2; tentative D call: TRBD1 (6 bases). The germline CDR1 and CDR2 sequences are MNHNS and SASEGT. The CDR3 runs to 12 residues. V dropped 6 bases and J dropped 8 bases, with 13 bases sitting between them.

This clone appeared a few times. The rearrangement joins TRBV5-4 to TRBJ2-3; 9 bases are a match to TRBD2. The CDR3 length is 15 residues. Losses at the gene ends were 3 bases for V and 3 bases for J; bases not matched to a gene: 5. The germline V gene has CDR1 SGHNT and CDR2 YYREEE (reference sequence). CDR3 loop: CASSSLAGSTDTQYF. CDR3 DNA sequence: TGTGCCAGCAGCTCCCTAGCGGGATCGACAGATACGCAGTATTTT.

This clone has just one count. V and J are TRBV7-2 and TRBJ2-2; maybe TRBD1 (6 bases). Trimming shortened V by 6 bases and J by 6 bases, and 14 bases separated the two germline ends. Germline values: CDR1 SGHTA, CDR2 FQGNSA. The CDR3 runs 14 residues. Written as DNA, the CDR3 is TGTGCCAGCAGTTACTACAGGGACGCCGGGGAGCTGTTTTTT. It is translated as CASSYYRDAGELFF. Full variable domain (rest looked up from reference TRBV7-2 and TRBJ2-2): GAGVSQSPSNKVTEKGKDVELRCDPISGHTALYWYRQSLGQGLEFLIYFQGNSAPDKSGLPSDRFSAERTGGSVSTLTIQRTQQEDSAVYLCASSYYRDAGELFFGEGSRLTVL.

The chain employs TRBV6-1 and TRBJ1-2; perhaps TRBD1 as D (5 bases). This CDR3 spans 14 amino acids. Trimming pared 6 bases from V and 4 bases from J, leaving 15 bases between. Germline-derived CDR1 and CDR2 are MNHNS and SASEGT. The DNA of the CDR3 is TGTGCCAGCAGACCCAGTGGGGGGGTCTATGGCTACACCTTC. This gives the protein CASRPSGGVYGYTF.

CDR3 sequence: CASSSHRGKNNEQFF. The CDR3 nucleotides read TGTGCCAGCAGCTCACACAGGGGGAAGAACAATGAGCAGTTCTTC. V and J are TRBV7-9 and TRBJ2-1; 8 positions agree with TRBD1. Germline V gene sequence: CDR1 SEHNR, CDR2 FQNEAQ (reference sequence). The V and J ends lost 4 bases and 5 bases, in that order; junction bases with no gene match: 7. The CDR3 loop spans 15 amino acids.

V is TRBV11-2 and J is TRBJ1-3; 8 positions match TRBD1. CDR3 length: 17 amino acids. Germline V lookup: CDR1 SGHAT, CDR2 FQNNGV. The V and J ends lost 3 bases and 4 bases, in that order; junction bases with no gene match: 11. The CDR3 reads CASSFGPQGARGNTIYF. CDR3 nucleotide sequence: TGTGCCAGCAGCTTTGGACCCCAGGGGGCGAGAGGAAACACCATATATTTT.

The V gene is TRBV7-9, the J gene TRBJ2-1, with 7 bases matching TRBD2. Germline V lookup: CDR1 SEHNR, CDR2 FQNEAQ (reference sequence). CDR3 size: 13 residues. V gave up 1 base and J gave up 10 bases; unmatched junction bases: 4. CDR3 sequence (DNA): TGTGCCAGCAGCTTAGGACTAGCCCTGGAGCAGTTCTTC. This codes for CASSLGLALEQFF.

CDR3 coding DNA: TGCAGCGTTCAAGGGACAGGGGACCAAGAGACCCAGTACTTC. Amino acids: CSVQGTGDQETQYF. This chain connects TRBV29-1 to TRBJ2-5, with 10 bases identical to TRBD1. Germline assignment: CDR1 SQVTM and CDR2 ANQGSEA. Trimming removed 5 bases from V and 0 bases from J; junction bases left unmatched: 3. CDR3 length: 14 amino acids.